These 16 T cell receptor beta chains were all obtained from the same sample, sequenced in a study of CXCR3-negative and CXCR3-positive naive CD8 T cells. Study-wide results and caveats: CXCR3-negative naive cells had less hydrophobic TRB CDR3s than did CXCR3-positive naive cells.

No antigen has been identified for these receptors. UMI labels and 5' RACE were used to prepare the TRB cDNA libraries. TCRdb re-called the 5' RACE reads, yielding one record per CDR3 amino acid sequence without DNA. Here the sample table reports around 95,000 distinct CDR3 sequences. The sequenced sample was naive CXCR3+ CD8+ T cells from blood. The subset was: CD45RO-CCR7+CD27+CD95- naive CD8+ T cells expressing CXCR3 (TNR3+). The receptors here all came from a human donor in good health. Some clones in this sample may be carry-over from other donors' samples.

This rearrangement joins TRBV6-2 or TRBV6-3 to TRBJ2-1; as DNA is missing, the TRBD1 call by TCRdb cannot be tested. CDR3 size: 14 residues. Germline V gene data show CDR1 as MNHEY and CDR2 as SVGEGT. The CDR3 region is CASRGPGAYNEQFF.

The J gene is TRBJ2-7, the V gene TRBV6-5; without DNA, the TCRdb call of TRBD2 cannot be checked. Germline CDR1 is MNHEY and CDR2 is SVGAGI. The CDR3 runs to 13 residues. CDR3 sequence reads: CASTSGGAYEQYF.

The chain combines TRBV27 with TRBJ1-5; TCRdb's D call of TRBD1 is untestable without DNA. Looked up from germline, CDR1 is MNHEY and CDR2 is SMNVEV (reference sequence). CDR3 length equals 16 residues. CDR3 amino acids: CASSLFGGTPVRPQHF.

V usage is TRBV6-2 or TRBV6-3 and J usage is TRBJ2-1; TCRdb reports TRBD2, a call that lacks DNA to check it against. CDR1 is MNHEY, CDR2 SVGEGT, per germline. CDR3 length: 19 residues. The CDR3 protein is CASSYEAGGGSSSYNEQFF.

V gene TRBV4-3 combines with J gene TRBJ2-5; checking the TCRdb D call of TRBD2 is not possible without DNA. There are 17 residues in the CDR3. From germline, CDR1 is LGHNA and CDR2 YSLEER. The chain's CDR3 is CASSQDRSVAGEETQYF.

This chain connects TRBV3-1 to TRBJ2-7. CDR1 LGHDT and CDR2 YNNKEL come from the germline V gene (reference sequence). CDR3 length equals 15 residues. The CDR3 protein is CASSQPTGASYEQYF.

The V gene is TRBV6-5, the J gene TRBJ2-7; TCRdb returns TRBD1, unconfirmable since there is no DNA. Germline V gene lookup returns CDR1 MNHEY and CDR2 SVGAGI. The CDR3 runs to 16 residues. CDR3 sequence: CASSYSPRTGEYEQYF.

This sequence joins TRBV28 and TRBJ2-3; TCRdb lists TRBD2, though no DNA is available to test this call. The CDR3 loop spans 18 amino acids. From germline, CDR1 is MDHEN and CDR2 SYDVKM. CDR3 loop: CASSWGLAGVPGTDTQYF.

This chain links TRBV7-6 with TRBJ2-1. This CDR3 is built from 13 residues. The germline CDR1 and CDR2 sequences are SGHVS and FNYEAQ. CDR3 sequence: CASSLAVGNEQFF.

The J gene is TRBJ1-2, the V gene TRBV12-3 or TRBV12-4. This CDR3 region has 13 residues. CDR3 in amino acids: CASSPAKNYGYTF.

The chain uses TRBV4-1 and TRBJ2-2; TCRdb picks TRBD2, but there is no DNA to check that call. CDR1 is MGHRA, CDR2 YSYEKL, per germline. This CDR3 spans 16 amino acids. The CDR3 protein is CASSRLAGGNTGELFF.

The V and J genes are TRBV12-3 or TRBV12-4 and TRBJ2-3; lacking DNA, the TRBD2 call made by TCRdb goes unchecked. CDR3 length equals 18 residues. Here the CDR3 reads CASSSQGPSGGYTDTQYF.

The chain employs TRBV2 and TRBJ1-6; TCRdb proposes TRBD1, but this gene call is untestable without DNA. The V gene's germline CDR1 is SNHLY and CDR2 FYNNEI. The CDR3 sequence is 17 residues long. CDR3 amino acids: CASSESSARAVNSPLHF.

CDR3 amino acids: CASSSRDRATYEQFF. The rearrangement uses TRBV14 and TRBJ2-1; the TCRdb call, TRBD1, lacks DNA for checking. The V gene's germline CDR1 is SGHDN and CDR2 FVKESK. This CDR3 spans 15 amino acids.

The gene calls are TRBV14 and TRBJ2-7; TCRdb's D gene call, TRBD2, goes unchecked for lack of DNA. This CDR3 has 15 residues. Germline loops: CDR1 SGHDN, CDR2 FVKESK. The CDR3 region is CASSQEEDSFGEQYF.

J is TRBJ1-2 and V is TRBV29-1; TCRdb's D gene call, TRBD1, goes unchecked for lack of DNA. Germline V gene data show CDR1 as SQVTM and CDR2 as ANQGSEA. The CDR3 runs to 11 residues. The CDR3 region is CSARTIYGYTF.